Below, one T cell receptor (beta chain) is given with its context. Its target antigen remains unknown. The record has no base qualities; no much larger clone is one base away. Relative to germline, V is 8 bases shorter and J is 1 base shorter, with 18 bases between their ends. From the germline V gene (reference sequence), CDR1 is MNHEY and CDR2 is SMNVEV. Its CDR3 holds 16 amino acids, cysteine through phenylalanine. The retained sequence is limited to the CDR3, 48 bases, with the frame set at the first base. The data are from a study of shared clonotypes between healthy human individuals (dated by TCRdb to between 2020 and 2021). Context from the whole study: A couple of women and a few men aged 18 to 49 years were included in the cohort. For each donor, CD4 naive and CD4 memory were each run on three plates, CD8 naive on two plates, and CD8 memory on one plate. To estimate repertoire size and how much clonotype sharing occurs between individuals, the study deeply sequenced the blood TCR repertoires of five or six healthy adults. To increase sequencing depth and limit assay-specific biases, TCR repertoire library preparation and sequencing were carried out by different laboratories using diverse techniques. Between about 0.9 and 8.9 billion PBMCs per donor were obtained by leukapheresis.

Using the deep immunoSEQ assay, TCR CDR3 regions were amplified from genomic DNA by multiplex PCR. Extracted genomic DNA from each cell subset was distributed evenly across all wells of several immunoSEQ 96-well plates, and each plate was treated as a replicate. For sorted subsets, each replicate PCR was loaded with approximately 190 ng genomic DNA, equivalent to 25,000 to 30,000 T cell genomes. The purified libraries were quantified using a Qubit 3.0 fluorometer, sized with a Bioanalyzer 2100, and then quantified again using the KAPA Library Quantification kit. A separate single-read 150-cycle Illumina NextSeq 550 flow cell was used to sequence each immunoSEQ 96-well plate. Per the original workflow: Because the immunoSEQ output held only junctional sequences and lacked quality scores, the filtering could not match the filtering applied to full-length reads. Sequences were annotated with PyIR, a Python wrapper for IgBLAST v1.9, using IMGT germline references to assign V/J genes and CDR3. Reads were removed for weak V/J assignments (E-value above 1e-6), missing CDR3, stop codons, out-of-frame junctions, or ambiguous translated residues. V3J clonotypes were defined as sequences sharing the same inferred V gene, J gene, and CDR3 amino acid sequence. Percentage overlap between repertoires was calculated by dividing the number of shared unique clonotypes by the size of the smaller repertoire. RTK rarefaction, the Chao1 estimator, and Recon v2.1 estimates of unobserved clonotypes were used to assess repertoire richness. For all TCRbeta clonotypes obtained by the gDNA method from four donors, generation probabilities were computed with OLGA. As stored in TCRdb, this immuneACCESS dataset retains in-frame rearrangements with V and J assigned. A fraction of the clones does not appear; measured against another copy, unresolved V genes explain less than half of the discrepancy, and the remainder lacks a known reason. V and J calls and clone size are copied from that table; D and trimming were computed from the DNA. This sample lists about 1.1 million clones; about 80% were detected once. The ten top clones hold 0.6% to 0.7% of the sample.

The donors were healthy, HIV-negative adults with no recently reported acute infections or vaccinations. Only Caucasian adults living in Nashville, Tennessee, USA were represented among the donors. CD4+ T cells were enriched by magnetic negative selection; naive cells were then positively selected on CD45RA, and the negative fraction formed the memory subset. After blood collection by leukapheresis, PBMCs were isolated using Ficoll-Histopaque density gradient centrifugation and then cryopreserved in the vapor phase of liquid nitrogen. Analytical flow cytometry was used to check the purity and quantity of every magnetically sorted T cell population. Genomic DNA was isolated from every sorted fraction and measured by UV absorbance on a Nanodrop 2000c. Study-wide conclusions, independent of this receptor: Even with the large sequencing depth, rarefaction of the sorted-subset datasets indicated that sequencing was incomplete. Naive subsets generally had larger estimated clonotype richness than memory subsets. Sampling was restricted to blood, and TCR repertoires in tissue are likely to differ from TCR repertoires in blood. Because the study included a small number of donors, the genetic and exposure-history diversity represented was limited. Based on pairwise subsampling, the degree of clonotype sharing among donors was expected to be affected by sequencing depth. Compared with non-shared clonotypes, the clonotypes found in all four sorted-subset donors had higher generation probabilities. About 5% of naive CD4, around 3.6% of naive CD8, around 2.3% of memory CD4, and 0.4% of memory CD8 clonotypes were shared across four donors.

The sequence was collected from a man aged 18 to 30 in good health. Some clones in this sample may be carry-over from other donors' samples. Sequencing input: memory CD4+ T cells from PBMCs. The sample's cell subset or site label, decoded: CD45RA-negative fraction. The chain employs TRBV27 and TRBJ1-5; the D gene remains uncertain. The CDR3: CASERTEGYSNQPQHF. The nucleotide sequence is given as TGTGCCAGCGAGCGGACTGAAGGGTACAGCAATCAGCCCCAGCATTTT.